Following are 5 T cell receptor beta chains from one sample sequenced in a study of CD8 T cells in ankylosing spondylitis. TCRdb independently ran MiXCR on the 5' RACE reads; one entry per CDR3 protein. The sample holds some 270,000 distinct CDR3 sequences, 15% to 20% seen once. Sequencing was done on a sample of blood, either unsorted or a sorted T cell fraction (not recorded which). The source is a male donor with ankylosing spondylitis or in good health (not recorded which).

This sequence joins TRBV29-1 and TRBJ2-1; a weak D match, TRBD2 (6 bases). Germline V gene sequence: CDR1 SQVTM, CDR2 ANQGSEA. The V end lost 4 bases, the J end lost 4 bases, and 17 bases lay between the germline ends. The CDR3 length is 15 residues. The CDR3 loop is CSVVRMGGNYNEQFF. The CDR3 bases are TGCAGCGTTGTCCGTATGGGCGGGAATTACAATGAGCAGTTCTTC.

J is TRBJ1-2 and V is TRBV27, with D possibly being TRBD1 (5 bases). The CDR3 contains 17 residues. CDR1 MNHEY and CDR2 SMNVEV come from the germline V gene (reference sequence). V dropped 1 base and J dropped 5 bases, with 20 bases sitting between them. The CDR3 region has the DNA TGTGCCAGCAGTTTATTGCCAGGGATGAGTCTACTATATGGCTACACCTTC. Translating it yields CASSLLPGMSLLYGYTF.

V and J are TRBV5-6 and TRBJ2-1; 7 nucleotides line up with TRBD1. V lost 4 bases, J lost 2 bases, and 3 bases stayed unmatched. The CDR3 is 14 amino acids. CDR1 and CDR2 from the germline V gene are SGHDT and YYEEEE. CDR3 loop: CASSGDRAYNEQFF. The CDR3, as DNA: TGTGCCAGCAGCGGCGACAGGGCCTACAATGAGCAGTTCTTC.

In its sample, this clonotype was seen once. The chain couples TRBV7-9 to TRBJ2-7; 7 nucleotides match TRBD1. The V gene end was trimmed by 5 bases and the J gene end by 6 bases; junction bases not matched to a gene: 7. Germline CDR1 SEHNR, CDR2 FQNEAQ (reference sequence). This CDR3 has 13 amino acids. The CDR3 region is CASSTRQGLEQYF. CDR3 DNA sequence: TGTGCCAGCAGCACAAGACAGGGTCTCGAGCAGTACTTC. Looking up the rest from reference TRBV7-9 and TRBJ2-7 gives the full variable domain: DTGVSQNPRHKITKRGQNVTFRCDPISEHNRLYWYRQTLGQGPEFLTYFQNEAQLEKSRLLSDRFSAERPKGSFSTLEIQRTEQGDSAMYLCASSTRQGLEQYFGPGTRLTVT.

This clonotype was detected a few times. V and J are TRBV7-9 and TRBJ2-1, with 8 bases fitting TRBD2. This CDR3 spans 16 amino acids. The trim removed 2 bases at V and 7 bases at J, leaving 10 bases unmatched. Germline V gene sequence: CDR1 SEHNR, CDR2 FQNEAQ (reference sequence). For the CDR3, the DNA is TGTGCCAGCAGCTTACGGACGAGCGGGAGTGAAAATGAGCAGTTCTTC. This translates into CASSLRTSGSENEQFF. Looking up the rest from reference TRBV7-9 and TRBJ2-1 gives the full variable domain: DTGVSQNPRHKITKRGQNVTFRCDPISEHNRLYWYRQTLGQGPEFLTYFQNEAQLEKSRLLSDRFSAERPKGSFSTLEIQRTEQGDSAMYLCASSLRTSGSENEQFFGPGTRLTVL.